This T cell receptor beta chain was observed in a study of somatic mutations in cytotoxic T cells in rheumatoid arthritis. Study-wide context: The authors flow-sorted some V beta antibody-stained T-cell populations at nearly 100% purity, including V beta1+ cells that they sequenced for TCRB. Study-wide findings and caveats: The slightly lower representation of TRBV07 among rheumatoid arthritis patients did not undergo correction for multiple comparisons. The largest CD8+ clone made up over 20% of CD8+ cells in about an eighth of the roughly 60 patients. Rheumatoid arthritis patients and age-matched healthy controls showed no significant difference in CD8+ T-cell clonality.

Losses at the gene ends were 6 bases for V and 7 bases for J; bases not matched to a gene: 8. The CDR3 is made up of 14 amino acids. CDR1 MDHEN and CDR2 SYDVKM come from the germline V gene. Generated by immunoSEQ multiplex PCR, the TCRdb table keeps only in-frame clones and is missing some. This table has approximately 9,400 clones, around 89% appearing once. This clone was seen only once. As yet, its antigen is unknown. Sequencing was carried out using CD4+ T cells sorted from blood. This receptor was identified in a woman younger than 30 with rheumatoid arthritis. The chain is built from TRBV28 and TRBJ1-5, with TRBD1 identical over 8 bases. The CDR3 bases are TGTGCCAGCAGACCTCAGGGGGCGTTGCAGCCCCAGCATTTT. This gives the protein CASRPQGALQPQHF.